Shown below are 18 T cell receptor beta chains from a single sample sequenced in a study of blood T cell repertoires in COVID-19. The repertoire was sequenced with immunoSEQ multiplex PCR; TCRdb's copy has only in-frame clones and lacks some. The table has some 230,000 clones, roughly 79% seen once; the top ten hold about 15%. The sequenced sample was PBMCs or T cells enriched from blood (not recorded which). These receptor sequences come from a man aged 35 to 55 who had recovered from COVID-19.

The chain combines TRBV4-2 with TRBJ2-3, with a tentative D call TRBD2 (6 bases). The CDR3 has 15 amino acids. Trimming pared 0 bases from V and 9 bases from J, leaving 16 bases between. In germline, CDR1 is LGHNA, CDR2 YNFKEQ. CDR3 DNA: TGTGCCAGCAGCCAAGAAGGGCGGGGAGCCCAAACGCAGTATTTT. As protein: CASSQEGRGAQTQYF.

This chain joins TRBV9 and TRBJ2-1; 8 bases align to TRBD2. Germline lookup yields CDR1 SGDLS and CDR2 YYNGEE. J lost 1 base, V lost 3 bases, and 3 bases had no gene match. This CDR3 region has 15 residues. CDR3 sequence reads: CASSARGGSYNEQFF. The CDR3 DNA reads TGTGCCAGCAGCGCCCGCGGGGGGTCCTACAATGAGCAGTTCTTC.

The chain is built from TRBV7-6 and TRBJ1-4; 8 bases map to TRBD1. This CDR3 spans 14 amino acids. CDR1 and CDR2 from the germline V gene are SGHVS and FNYEAQ. The V and J ends lost 5 bases and 5 bases, in that order; junction bases with no gene match: 4. Here the CDR3 DNA reads TGTGCCAGCAGCGCAGGGGGCGCAAATGAAAAACTGTTTTTT. Amino acids: CASSAGGANEKLFF.

V gene TRBV11-3 combines with J gene TRBJ2-2; D may be TRBD2 (6 bases). The CDR3 spans 14 residues. CDR1 is SGHNT and CDR2 is YENEEA in the germline V gene. Trimming took 4 bases from V and 6 from J, leaving 12 bases between them. The CDR3 coding sequence is TGTGCCAGCAGCTCCCCGCGGGGCCCCGGGGAGCTGTTTTTT. This codes for CASSSPRGPGELFF.

J is TRBJ2-5 and V is TRBV24-1; 7 bases are a match to TRBD1. Per the germline V gene, CDR1 is KGHDR and CDR2 is SFDVKD. V shed 3 bases and J 1 base; nucleotides not matched to a gene: 4. This CDR3 region has 15 residues. Here the CDR3 DNA reads TGTGCCACCAGTGATCTAGGGACAGCCCAAGAGACCCAGTACTTC. Its translation is CATSDLGTAQETQYF.

The chain employs TRBV28 and TRBJ2-7; D is perhaps TRBD1 (5 bases). V lost 11 bases and J lost 2, with 16 bases in between. The CDR3 runs 13 residues. Germline-derived CDR1 and CDR2 are MDHEN and SYDVKM. The CDR3 loop is CASLGAPTYEQYF. The DNA for the CDR3 is TGTGCCTCGTTAGGGGCTCCTACCTACGAGCAGTACTTC. The full variable domain, its missing parts supplied by reference TRBV28 and TRBJ2-7, is DVKVTQSSRYLVKRTGEKVFLECVQDMDHENMFWYRQDPGLGLRLIYFSYDVKMKEKGDIPEGYSVSREKKERFSLILESASTNQTSMYLCASLGAPTYEQYFGPGTRLTVT.

Only one count was recorded for this clone. V usage is TRBV10-3 and J usage is TRBJ2-7; 7 bases align to TRBD1. The length of the CDR3 is 17 residues. Germline V gives CDR1 ENHRY, CDR2 SYGVKD. V dropped 3 bases and J dropped 1; count of bases not matched to a gene: 12. This chain's CDR3 is CAISDQGRTGDSYEQYF. CDR3 coding DNA: TGTGCCATCAGTGATCAAGGTAGGACAGGCGATTCCTACGAGCAGTACTTC.

This clone came up once. The chain has TRBV25-1 and TRBJ2-6; D may be TRBD1 (6 bases). CDR3 size: 15 residues. V dropped 6 bases and J dropped 1 base, with 10 bases sitting between them. Looked up from germline, CDR1 is MGHDK and CDR2 is SYGVNS. This CDR3 is CASSVTGSGANVLTF. For the CDR3, the DNA is TGTGCCAGCAGCGTGACAGGATCTGGGGCCAACGTCCTGACTTTC.

J is TRBJ2-1 and V is TRBV7-9; D perhaps matches TRBD1 (5 bases). Looked up from germline, CDR1 is SEHNR and CDR2 is FQNEAQ (reference sequence). The ends were cut back, 5 bases at V and 4 bases at J, with 15 bases in the middle. CDR3 length equals 15 residues. As DNA, the CDR3 is TGTGCCAGCAGCCCTAGGGGCTCGGAATACAATGAGCAGTTCTTC. Amino acids: CASSPRGSEYNEQFF. Full variable domain (missing parts from reference TRBV7-9 and TRBJ2-1): DTGVSQNPRHKITKRGQNVTFRCDPISEHNRLYWYRQTLGQGPEFLTYFQNEAQLEKSRLLSDRFSAERPKGSFSTLEIQRTEQGDSAMYLCASSPRGSEYNEQFFGPGTRLTVL.

The chain is built from TRBV7-8 and TRBJ2-3; 8 positions match TRBD2. This CDR3 is built from 16 residues. The germline V gene has CDR1 SGHVS and CDR2 FQNEAQ. V shed 5 bases and J 3 bases; nucleotides not matched to a gene: 10. The CDR3 region is CASSANPGLGTDTQYF. For the CDR3, the DNA is TGTGCCAGCAGCGCGAACCCGGGACTAGGAACAGATACGCAGTATTTT.

A remark on this clone: Because it lacks the conserved phenylalanine or tryptophan at the end, this CDR3 is likely a read error. No DNA is shown, since the ends of the CDR3 on it are uncertain; the CDR3 is the one TCRdb lists. The chain employs TRBV9 and TRBJ1-2; TRBD1 is the table's D call, not checked against the DNA. Germline CDR1 reads SGDLS; CDR2 reads YYNGEE. The CDR3 region is 14 residues in length, termini included. Here the CDR3 reads CASSANTGALPSYL.

This chain's CDR3 is CSADDSGETQYF. CDR3 nucleotide sequence: TGCAGCGCCGACGACAGTGGGGAAACCCAGTACTTC. This sequence joins TRBV29-1 and TRBJ2-5; tentatively, D is TRBD1 (5 bases). The CDR3 is 12 amino acids. The germline CDR1 and CDR2 sequences are SQVTM and ANQGSEA. Trimming stripped 7 bases from V and 8 bases from J, with 17 bases between.

This rearrangement joins TRBV4-1 to TRBJ2-5; 8 bases match TRBD2. V trimming: 3 bases; J trimming: 5 bases; junction bases outside the gene matches: 2. The CDR3 extends over 13 amino acids. Germline V gene data show CDR1 as MGHRA and CDR2 as YSYEKL. The CDR3 region has the DNA TGCGCCAGCAGCCAGGGACTAGGGGAGACCCAGTACTTC. Its translation: CASSQGLGETQYF.

This chain joins TRBV5-8 and TRBJ1-5; no clear D. The CDR3 has 13 amino acids. V lost 4 bases to trimming and J lost 4 bases, with 9 bases between them. The germline CDR1 and CDR2 sequences are SGHTS and YDEGEE. The CDR3 DNA follows: TGTGCCAGCAGCGCAGACGGGAATCAGCCCCAGCATTTT. The encoded protein is CASSADGNQPQHF.

The rearrangement joins TRBV9 to TRBJ2-3; perhaps TRBD2 as D (6 bases). Germline CDR1 and CDR2: SGDLS and YYNGEE. The V end lost 0 bases, the J end lost 3 bases, and 11 bases lay between the germline ends. The CDR3 is 15 amino acids. CDR3 sequence (DNA): TGTGCCAGCAGCGTAGGAGGGAGGAGGACAGATACGCAGTATTTT. Its translation is CASSVGGRRTDTQYF.

This clone came up many times. The chain has TRBV5-6 and TRBJ2-5; D is possibly TRBD2 (5 bases). The CDR3 extends over 14 amino acids. The germline CDR1 and CDR2 sequences are SGHDT and YYEEEE. V lost 5 bases, J lost 5 bases, and 16 bases lay in between. CDR3 sequence: CASSAGITTETQYF. In DNA, the CDR3 is TGTGCCAGCAGTGCCGGGATCACCACGGAGACCCAGTACTTC.

J is TRBJ2-4 and V is TRBV7-9; TRBD1 aligns across 7 bases. The germline gives CDR1 SEHNR, CDR2 FQNEAQ (reference sequence). CDR3 length: 14 amino acids. The trim removed 5 bases at V and 8 bases at J, leaving 9 bases unmatched. The CDR3 bases are TGTGCCAGCAGCCCCGACAGGGTGGTTCACATTCAGTACTTC. It translates to CASSPDRVVHIQYF.

The chain carries TRBV4-2 and TRBJ2-7; the match to TRBD1 covers 10 bases. Germline lookup yields CDR1 LGHNA and CDR2 YNFKEQ. The CDR3 is made up of 16 amino acids. Trimming at V came to 3 bases and at J to 4 bases, leaving 9 bases not matched to a gene. CDR3 loop: CASSQIPRDRGYEQYF. CDR3 in DNA: TGTGCCAGCAGCCAGATCCCCCGGGACAGGGGTTACGAGCAGTACTTC.